These 4 T cell receptor beta chains originate from one sample sequenced in a study of cytomegalovirus exposure and HLA in healthy donors. A multiplex PCR was run with 60 Vbeta primers and 13 Jbeta primers. The assay was immunoSEQ multiplex PCR, and TCRdb's table has in-frame clones only and misses some. The sample holds over 30,000 clones, 60% to 70% seen once. Input material: PBMCs. The receptors were sampled from a man aged 35 to 55 in good health and CMV-seropositive.

The rearrangement uses TRBV5-4 and TRBJ2-3; D possibly corresponds to TRBD1 (6 bases). With 5 bases removed from V and 6 bases from J, the gap between germline ends came to 19 bases. The CDR3 consists of 15 residues. CDR1 is SGHNT and CDR2 is YYREEE in the germline V gene (reference sequence). CDR3 amino acids: CASRQDRTSVDTQYF. The CDR3 DNA follows: TGTGCCAGCAGACAAGACAGGACATCGGTGGATACGCAGTATTTT.

CDR3 region: CASRKGGTDYGYTF. CDR3 DNA: TGTGCCAGCAGGAAAGGGGGAACTGACTATGGCTACACCTTC. V and J are TRBV7-2 and TRBJ1-2; D is possibly TRBD1 (6 bases). The V end lost 6 bases, the J end lost 3 bases, and 14 bases lay between the germline ends. This CDR3 spans 14 amino acids. CDR1 SGHTA and CDR2 FQGNSA come from the germline V gene.

The chain couples TRBV5-1 to TRBJ1-4; 9 nucleotides match TRBD1. The V segment lost 3 bases and the J segment 8 bases; nucleotides outside the gene matches: 8. CDR1 SGHRS and CDR2 YFSETQ come from the germline V gene. The CDR3 consists of 15 residues. This chain's CDR3 is CASSYEDRGGEKLFF. In DNA, the CDR3 is TGCGCCAGCAGCTACGAGGACAGGGGTGGGGAAAAACTGTTTTTT.

In nucleotides, the CDR3 is TGCGCCAGCAGCACTCGGACAGGGGCCGCCTACGAGCAGTACTTC. Translation: CASSTRTGAAYEQYF. V is TRBV5-1 and J is TRBJ2-7, with 9 bases lining up with TRBD1. The CDR3 spans 15 residues. J lost 2 bases, V lost 4 bases, and 7 bases had no gene match. The germline CDR1 and CDR2 sequences are SGHRS and YFSETQ.